A single sample is the source of the 27 T cell receptor beta chains below, sequenced in a study of identical twins. One entry per CDR3 protein results from TCRdb running MiXCR on the 5' RACE reads. The sample has 400,000 to 600,000 distinct CDR3 sequences; around 20% are singletons. These data also featured in a second study, about yellow fever vaccine responses in identical twins.

Sequencing used CD4+ T cells sorted from blood. These receptors all stem from a woman younger than 30 in good health.

This clonotype showed up just a few times. This rearrangement joins TRBV20-1 to TRBJ2-3; no clear D. Trimming left V 5 bases short and J 0 bases short, with 18 bases between. The CDR3 is 16 amino acids. Looked up from germline, CDR1 is DFQATT and CDR2 is SNEGSKA (reference sequence). The CDR3 DNA is TGCAGTGCTCCCGATTCTCAGCACTCTAGCACAGATACGCAGTATTTT. Translation gives CSAPDSQHSSTDTQYF.

The chain employs TRBV5-6 and TRBJ2-5; D is unclear. The CDR3 spans 15 residues. The germline CDR1 and CDR2 sequences are SGHDT and YYEEEE. Trimming shortened V by 2 bases and J by 1 base, and 12 bases separated the two germline ends. CDR3 DNA: TGTGCCAGCAGCTTTGGGTCACCAGCCCAAGAGACCCAGTACTTC. This gives the protein CASSFGSPAQETQYF. The whole variable domain, filled in from reference TRBV5-6 and TRBJ2-5, reads DAGVTQSPTHLIKTRGQQVTLRCSPKSGHDTVSWYQQALGQGPQFIFQYYEEEERQRGNFPDRFSGHQFPNYSSELNVNALLLGDSALYLCASSFGSPAQETQYFGPGTRLLVL.

This clonotype was seen only a few times. The rearrangement uses TRBV12-3 or TRBV12-4 and TRBJ2-7, with D maybe TRBD2 (5 bases). The V end lost 3 bases, the J end lost 5 bases, and 14 bases lay between the germline ends. The CDR3 contains 14 residues. CDR3 sequence reads: CASSFREVGNEQYF. The CDR3 DNA reads as TGTGCCAGCAGTTTCCGGGAAGTCGGAAACGAGCAGTACTTC.

This clonotype showed up just a few times. This sequence joins TRBV5-1 and TRBJ1-4; D is unresolved. Germline V lookup: CDR1 SGHRS, CDR2 YFSETQ. Trimming left V 4 bases short and J 5 bases short, with 12 bases between. The CDR3 spans 14 residues. As DNA, the CDR3 is TGCGCCAGCAGCAAAGGCGGAGGAAATGAAAAACTGTTTTTT. It codes for CASSKGGGNEKLFF.

This clonotype occurred a few times. This CDR3 is CASSESRGSPLHF. The CDR3 DNA reads as TGTGCCAGCAGTGAAAGCAGGGGTTCACCCCTCCACTTT. V is TRBV2 and J is TRBJ1-6; maybe TRBD1 (6 bases). The CDR3 consists of 13 residues. V dropped 2 bases and J dropped 9 bases, with 8 bases sitting between them. CDR1 and CDR2 from the germline V gene are SNHLY and FYNNEI. Supplemented by reference TRBV2 and TRBJ1-6, the full variable domain reads EPEVTQTPSHQVTQMGQEVILRCVPISNHLYFYWYRQILGQKVEFLVSFYNNEISEKSEIFDDQFSVERPDGSNFTLKIRSTKLEDSAMYFCASSESRGSPLHFGNGTRLTVT.

The CDR3 loop is CASSPTGSYEQYV. The CDR3 DNA reads as TGTGCCAGCTCACCGACAGGGTCCTACGAGCAGTACGTC. The V call is TRBV18, the J call TRBJ2-7; 7 positions agree with TRBD1. CDR1 and CDR2 (germline): KGHSH, LQKENI. With 3 bases clipped from V and 1 base from J, the junction kept 0 bases outside the gene matches. The CDR3 runs to 13 residues.

The rearrangement links TRBV29-1 to TRBJ1-2; possibly TRBD1 for D (6 bases). V shed 4 bases and J shed 4 bases, with 10 bases lying between them. The CDR3 spans 12 residues. Germline-derived CDR1 and CDR2 are SQVTM and ANQGSEA. CDR3 DNA sequence: TGCAGCGTTGTAAAGGGGGTCTATGGCTACACCTTC. It translates to CSVVKGVYGYTF. The full variable domain, completed using reference TRBV29-1 and TRBJ1-2, is SAVISQKPSRDICQRGTSLTIQCQVDSQVTMMFWYRQQPGQSLTLIATANQGSEATYESGFVIDKFPISRPNLTFSTLTVSNMSPEDSSIYLCSVVKGVYGYTFGSGTRLTVV.

In this sample, this clonotype turned up a few times. The chain uses TRBV20-1 and TRBJ1-1; D gene unclear. The V gene's germline CDR1 is DFQATT and CDR2 SNEGSKA (reference sequence). This CDR3 is 13 amino acids long. The V gene lost 3 bases and the J gene lost 4 bases, with 12 bases spanning the gap. The CDR3: CSASTRVSTEAFF. CDR3 DNA: TGCAGTGCTAGTACGCGGGTTAGCACTGAAGCTTTCTTT.

The rearrangement links TRBV5-1 to TRBJ2-5; no firm D call. The germline V and J ends were trimmed by 1 base and 1 base, with 14 bases remaining between them. The CDR3 loop spans 16 amino acids. Germline V gives CDR1 SGHRS, CDR2 YFSETQ. CDR3 sequence reads: CASSLYPRSPQETQYF. Written as DNA, the CDR3 is TGCGCCAGCAGCTTGTACCCCAGGAGTCCCCAAGAGACCCAGTACTTC.

The J gene is TRBJ2-4, the V gene TRBV24-1; no firm D call. Germline V lookup: CDR1 KGHDR, CDR2 SFDVKD. V lost 5 bases, J lost 0 bases, and 19 bases lay in between. The CDR3 sequence is 18 residues long. The CDR3 reads CATSGGVDPSGAKNIQYF. As DNA, the CDR3 is TGTGCCACCAGTGGTGGGGTCGACCCGTCTGGAGCCAAAAACATTCAGTACTTC.

V is TRBV10-2 and J is TRBJ2-7; D gene uncertain. Trimming shortened V by 8 bases and J by 5 bases, and 10 bases separated the two germline ends. There are 11 residues in the CDR3. Per the germline V gene, CDR1 is WSHSY and CDR2 is SAAADI. In DNA, the CDR3 is TGCGCCAGCTCTCTAATGAACGAGCAGTACTTC. This translates into CASSLMNEQYF.

This sequence joins TRBV12-3 or TRBV12-4 and TRBJ2-3, with TRBD2 matching 12 bases. V was pared by 5 bases and J by 3 bases, with 6 bases of the junction left unmatched. CDR3 length: 16 residues. Here the CDR3 DNA reads TGTGCCAGCAGTCCGACTAGCGGGAGTAGGACAGATACGCAGTATTTT. Translated, it gives CASSPTSGSRTDTQYF.

This clonotype came up a few times. The genes are TRBV5-1 and TRBJ2-2; tentative D call: TRBD1 (5 bases). The CDR3 is 15 residues long. Looked up from germline, CDR1 is SGHRS and CDR2 is YFSETQ. Trimming removed 7 bases from V and 3 bases from J, with 16 bases in between. The CDR3 protein is CASHGRVIDTGELFF. The DNA for the CDR3 is TGCGCCAGCCACGGCAGGGTGATAGACACCGGGGAGCTGTTTTTT.

This clonotype was detected many times. The rearrangement links TRBV12-3 or TRBV12-4 to TRBJ1-5, with 7 bases lining up with TRBD1. Trimming took 7 bases from V and 1 from J; bases not matched to a gene: 4. This CDR3 region has 14 residues. The CDR3, as DNA: TGTGCCAGCACCCTACAGGGGAGCAATCAGCCCCAGCATTTT. Protein: CASTLQGSNQPQHF.

This clonotype was detected ten times or more. The germline gene is not matched at one end of the junction; a read error may be the cause. This chain joins TRBV6-5 and TRBJ2-2, with D possibly TRBD1 on 6 matching bases. Per the germline V gene, CDR1 is MNHEY and CDR2 is SVGAGI. This CDR3 region has 15 residues. Here the CDR3 DNA reads TGCGCCAGCAGCTACGGACAGACGAACACCGGGGAGCTGTTTTTT. The encoded protein is CASSYGQTNTGELFF.

This clonotype has a handful of counts. A read error is likely, as this CDR3 ends without the conserved phenylalanine or tryptophan. The genes are TRBV29-1 and TRBJ2-1; D is possibly TRBD2 (5 bases). The germline V gene encodes CDR1 SQVTM and CDR2 ANQGSEA. The CDR3 covers 15 residues. V was shortened by 1 base and J by 6 bases, with 16 bases between the two germline ends. CDR3 protein: CSVEGYVGVANEQFS. Written as DNA, the CDR3 is TGCAGCGTTGAAGGATACGTGGGAGTAGCCAATGAGCAGTTCTCC.

The genes are TRBV24-1 and TRBJ2-1, with TRBD2 matching 9 bases. Germline V lookup: CDR1 KGHDR, CDR2 SFDVKD. V lost 5 bases and J lost 1; bases outside the gene matches: 8. This CDR3 contains 17 residues. The CDR3 sequence is CATSAGASGISYNEQFF. The CDR3 DNA follows: TGTGCCACCAGTGCTGGTGCTAGCGGGATTTCCTACAATGAGCAGTTCTTC.

In this sample, this clonotype turned up once. The chain carries TRBV2 and TRBJ2-7; the D gene is possibly TRBD1 (5 bases). Germline loops: CDR1 SNHLY, CDR2 FYNNEI. The V end was cut by 6 bases, the J end by 3 bases, with 15 bases between. This CDR3 region has 14 residues. In DNA, the CDR3 is TGTGCCAGCAGAGAACCAGGGTTAGTCTACGAGCAGTACGTC. Protein: CASREPGLVYEQYV.

The sample holds many counts of this clonotype. The J gene is TRBJ1-2, the V gene TRBV12-3 or TRBV12-4; 10 bases fit TRBD1. The V gene end was trimmed by 5 bases and the J gene end by 4 bases; junction bases not matched to a gene: 7. This CDR3 is built from 15 residues. This CDR3 is CASSPQTGGGYGYTF. The CDR3 coding sequence is TGTGCCAGCAGTCCTCAGACAGGGGGCGGCTATGGCTACACCTTC.

The rearrangement links TRBV18 to TRBJ2-7, with D hard to call. V was pared by 4 bases and J by 5 bases, with 15 bases between. This CDR3 region has 14 residues. CDR1 and CDR2 (germline): KGHSH, LQKENI. CDR3 sequence reads: CASSLTGLKNEQYF. CDR3 coding DNA: TGTGCCAGCTCACTGACTGGGCTAAAGAACGAGCAGTACTTC.

This chain links TRBV3-1 with TRBJ2-1; 8 positions match TRBD2. CDR1 LGHDT and CDR2 YNNKEL come from the germline V gene (reference sequence). V lost 1 base, J lost 4 bases, and 6 bases stayed unmatched. The CDR3 contains 16 residues. CDR3 loop: CASSQAASGLYNEQFF. CDR3 DNA: TGTGCCAGCAGCCAAGCCGCTAGCGGGCTTTACAATGAGCAGTTCTTC.

The V gene is TRBV5-5, the J gene TRBJ1-6, with D maybe TRBD1 (6 bases). Germline V gene sequence: CDR1 SGHKS, CDR2 YYEKEE (reference sequence). Trimming took 4 bases from V and 8 from J, leaving 19 bases between them. The CDR3 is 16 residues long. The DNA for the CDR3 is TGTGCCAGCAGCAAAAACAGGGAGGCCCTTGATTCACCCCTCCACTTT. Encoded protein: CASSKNREALDSPLHF.

The chain has TRBV24-1 and TRBJ2-1; 8 bases line up with TRBD2. V lost 5 bases, J lost 4 bases, and 9 bases stayed unmatched. This CDR3 spans 16 amino acids. The germline V gene has CDR1 KGHDR and CDR2 SFDVKD. CDR3 bases: TGTGCCACCAGTGGCAAAGCGGGAGCGGCTTACAATGAGCAGTTCTTC. This sequence encodes CATSGKAGAAYNEQFF.

This clonotype showed up just once. The rearrangement uses TRBV15 and TRBJ2-1, with TRBD1 matching 8 bases. The V and J ends lost 3 bases and 3 bases, in that order; junction bases with no gene match: 1. The CDR3 length is 14 residues. Germline CDR1 LNHNV, CDR2 YYDKDF (reference sequence). CDR3 nucleotides: TGTGCCACCAGCAGGGGGACAGGCTACAATGAGCAGTTCTTC. This encodes CATSRGTGYNEQFF.

The table lists this clonotype with many counts. The chain is built from TRBV10-3 and TRBJ2-3, with 10 bases lining up with TRBD2. The CDR3 loop spans 15 amino acids. After removal of 4 bases from V and 0 bases from J, the junction contained 1 base not matched to a gene. In germline, CDR1 is ENHRY, CDR2 SYGVKD. The CDR3 is CAISGLAGSTDTQYF. The CDR3 DNA reads as TGTGCCATCAGTGGACTAGCGGGTAGCACAGATACGCAGTATTTT.

This clonotype was observed a handful of times. The chain uses TRBV4-2 and TRBJ2-7; TRBD2 matches 13 bases. The V and J ends lost 1 base and 7 bases, in that order; junction bases with no gene match: 4. Germline assignment: CDR1 LGHNA and CDR2 YNFKEQ. CDR3 size: 15 residues. This CDR3 is CASSQVGLAGDEQYF. CDR3 nucleotide sequence: TGTGCCAGCAGCCAAGTCGGACTAGCGGGAGATGAGCAGTACTTC.

In DNA form, the CDR3 reads TGTGCCAGCAGCCAAGGACTAGCGGGAGTTCGTGAGCAGTTCTTC. Its translation: CASSQGLAGVREQFF. The chain uses TRBV7-3 and TRBJ2-1; 13 bases align to TRBD2. The trim removed 5 bases at V and 9 bases at J, leaving 7 bases unmatched. Per germline, CDR1 SGHTA and CDR2 FQGTGA. The CDR3 extends over 15 amino acids.